This TCR beta chain was obtained from a study of blood T cell repertoires in COVID-19. The study drew participants aged about 18 to 89 years from approximately 23 US areas. Trimming removed 0 bases at V and 5 bases at J, with 8 bases between. This CDR3 region has 13 residues. The germline gives CDR1 SGHRS, CDR2 YFSETQ. Data came from immunoSEQ multiplex PCR; TCRdb stores just in-frame clones and leaves some out. The sample yields approximately 150,000 clones, 70% to 90% seen once. The source is a woman in her 50s with acute COVID-19. Sequencing was carried out using PBMCs or T cells enriched from blood (not recorded which). The rearrangement links TRBV5-1 to TRBJ2-5, with D possibly matching TRBD1 (5 bases). This CDR3 reads CASSLGRVETQYF. DNA for the CDR3: TGCGCCAGCAGCTTGGGCAGGGTGGAGACCCAGTACTTC.